These 32 T cell receptor beta chains originate from one sample sequenced in a study of cytomegalovirus exposure and HLA in healthy donors (dated by TCRdb to between 2016 and 2019). Receptors were amplified or captured by the immunoSEQ multiplex PCR assay. For the multiplex PCR, a mixture combining 60 forward primers for TCR Vbeta segments and 13 reverse primers for TCR Jbeta segments was used. This immuneACCESS table, as held by TCRdb, lists in-frame sequences with V and J called but not all clones. Of the missing ones, under half trace to an unresolved V gene in checked studies; the others have no known cause. The sample table records roughly 100,000 clones; around 81% of these occur just once. More than 5% of the sample lies in the top ten. The sample was PBMCs. The receptors shown here come from a man aged 35-49 years in good health and CMV-seropositive.

The genes are TRBV2 and TRBJ1-5; the D is unclear. V was clipped by 7 bases and J by 7 bases, with 14 bases between them. The V gene's germline CDR1 is SNHLY and CDR2 FYNNEI. The CDR3 sequence is 13 residues long. The CDR3 region is CASKESPGQPQHF. The CDR3 DNA reads as TGTGCCAGCAAGGAGTCCCCCGGGCAGCCCCAGCATTTT.

The chain couples TRBV15 to TRBJ2-7; unclear D gene. V was cut by 0 bases and J by 2 bases, with 11 bases left in between. The CDR3 covers 15 residues. Germline V gene lookup returns CDR1 LNHNV and CDR2 YYDKDF (reference sequence). CDR3: CATSRDLGPTYEQYF. CDR3 DNA: TGTGCCACCAGCAGAGACCTGGGCCCAACCTACGAGCAGTACTTC.

The rearrangement uses TRBV28 and TRBJ1-2, with 7 nucleotides matching TRBD1. This CDR3 contains 15 residues. V was clipped by 7 bases and J by 2 bases; unmatched bases: 10. Germline CDR1 reads MDHEN; CDR2 reads SYDVKM. CDR3 in DNA: TGTGCCAGCACTCCCGCGGGAGGGGGCAACTATGGCTACACCTTC. Translating gives CASTPAGGGNYGYTF.

This sequence joins TRBV27 and TRBJ1-1, with no clear D. Germline V gives CDR1 MNHEY, CDR2 SMNVEV (reference sequence). The CDR3 sequence is 14 residues long. V shed 7 bases and J shed 1 base, with 13 bases lying between them. The DNA of the CDR3 is TGTGCCAGCAATAGCGGGCGGGAGAACACTGAAGCTTTCTTT. This encodes CASNSGRENTEAFF.

The rearrangement links TRBV5-4 to TRBJ2-5; a possible D gene is TRBD1 (5 bases). The length of the CDR3 is 13 residues. CDR1 is SGHNT, CDR2 YYREEE, per germline (reference sequence). Trimming shortened V by 4 bases and J by 2 bases, and 9 bases separated the two germline ends. CDR3 loop: CASSIRDQETQYF. CDR3 in DNA: TGTGCCAGCAGCATCAGGGATCAAGAGACCCAGTACTTC.

This chain uses TRBV19 with TRBJ2-1; D gene uncertain. Germline V gene lookup returns CDR1 LNHDA and CDR2 SQIVND (reference sequence). V gave up 4 bases and J gave up 8 bases, with 12 bases separating them. This CDR3 contains 13 residues. CDR3 in amino acids: CASSTQQAYEQFF. The CDR3 coding sequence is TGTGCCAGTAGTACCCAGCAGGCCTATGAGCAGTTCTTC.

A note on this clone: Sequence at one end of the junction differs from germline and may be a read error. The rearrangement uses TRBV5-4 and TRBJ2-6, with 10 bases aligning to TRBD1. Germline CDR1 reads SGHNT; CDR2 reads YYREEE (reference sequence). The CDR3 runs 17 residues. DNA of the CDR3: TGTGCCAGCAGCTCGGCCGGGACAGGGGTGTTTGCCAACGGCCTGACTTTC. This codes for CASSSAGTGVFANGLTF.

V usage is TRBV19 and J usage is TRBJ1-5; unclear D gene. Deletions cut 8 bases from V and 6 bases from J, with 14 bases between. The CDR3 has 13 amino acids. CDR1 and CDR2 (germline): LNHDA, SQIVND (reference sequence). DNA of the CDR3: TGTGCCAGTTCCAATGGTCGGGGTCAGCCCCAGCATTTT. Translation: CASSNGRGQPQHF.

This clone was observed a few times. Distinct nucleotide sequences in the sample also encode this CDR3. V and J are TRBV4-1 and TRBJ2-2; D remains unclear. The CDR3 runs to 15 residues. V lost 1 base, J lost 1 base, and 7 bases lay in between. CDR1 is MGHRA, CDR2 YSYEKL, per germline. The CDR3 nucleotides read TGCGCCAGCAGCCAAGTTGGGCAGAACACCGGGGAGCTGTTTTTT. Translating gives CASSQVGQNTGELFF.

The chain joins TRBV6-1 to TRBJ2-7; possibly TRBD1 for D (6 bases). V dropped 10 bases and J dropped 6 bases, with 19 bases sitting between them. Looked up from germline, CDR1 is MNHNS and CDR2 is SASEGT. The CDR3 runs 13 residues. The CDR3 here is CATTGTSLVEQYF. The CDR3 nucleotides read TGTGCCACCACTGGGACATCCCTCGTCGAGCAGTACTTC.

This chain connects TRBV30 to TRBJ1-2, with a tentative D call TRBD1 (6 bases). V dropped 0 bases and J dropped 4 bases, with 21 bases sitting between them. The CDR3 runs to 17 residues. Per germline, CDR1 GTSNPN and CDR2 SVGIG (reference sequence). The CDR3 region is CAWSVLSGAGAVYGYTF. The CDR3 coding sequence is TGTGCCTGGAGTGTACTGAGTGGGGCAGGGGCGGTCTATGGCTACACCTTC.

The CDR3 DNA reads TGTGCCAGCAGTTACTTCTCGAACACTGAAGCTTTCTTT. Its translation: CASSYFSNTEAFF. The chain has TRBV6-6 and TRBJ1-1; D unresolved. The CDR3 runs 13 residues. Trimming removed 1 base at V and 1 base at J, with 4 bases between. Germline-derived CDR1 and CDR2 are MNHNY and SVGAGI (reference sequence).

The rearrangement links TRBV6-5 to TRBJ2-3; TRBD2 is a possible D gene (6 bases). This CDR3 is built from 13 residues. Germline V gene lookup returns CDR1 MNHEY and CDR2 SVGAGI. CDR3 in amino acids: CAAAGPTVHTQYF. As DNA, the CDR3 is TGTGCTGCTGCGGGACCCACTGTCCATACGCAGTATTTT.

This chain connects TRBV28 to TRBJ1-1; maybe TRBD1 (6 bases). V gave up 5 bases and J gave up 5 bases, with 15 bases separating them. Looked up from germline, CDR1 is MDHEN and CDR2 is SYDVKM. This CDR3 spans 14 amino acids. CDR3 DNA: TGTGCCAGCAGTAAGGGGGGGGCTCGAACTGAAGCTTTCTTT. This gives the protein CASSKGGARTEAFF.

The chain carries TRBV10-3 and TRBJ2-3; TRBD2 is a possible D gene (6 bases). CDR3 length: 15 residues. The V gene lost 5 bases and the J gene lost 1 base, with 13 bases spanning the gap. The germline CDR1 and CDR2 sequences are ENHRY and SYGVKD. CDR3 sequence (DNA): TGTGCCATCAGTTTAGACTGGGGGGGCACAGATACGCAGTATTTT. Its translation: CAISLDWGGTDTQYF.

The gene calls are TRBV7-9 and TRBJ2-3; 12 nucleotides agree with TRBD2. The CDR3 length is 16 residues. Germline CDR1 is SEHNR and CDR2 is FQNEAQ (reference sequence). Germline trimming cut 7 bases from V and 0 bases from J; bases unmatched to any gene: 5. CDR3 coding DNA: TGTGCCAGCAACCCCGGACTAGCGGGGAGCACAGATACGCAGTATTTT. Encoded protein: CASNPGLAGSTDTQYF.

This CDR3 reads CASSIGNWIGEEQFF. The CDR3, as DNA: TGTGCCAGTAGTATAGGGAATTGGATAGGGGAAGAGCAGTTCTTC. This chain connects TRBV19 to TRBJ2-1; TRBD1 might be the D (5 bases). With 1 base removed from V and 10 bases from J, the gap between germline ends came to 17 bases. The V gene's germline CDR1 is LNHDA and CDR2 SQIVND (reference sequence). The CDR3 totals 15 residues.

The V and J genes are TRBV10-3 and TRBJ2-2; 12 bases are a match to TRBD2. This CDR3 has 19 amino acids. The germline V gene encodes CDR1 ENHRY and CDR2 SYGVKD. J gave up 7 bases and V 6 bases, and 18 bases lay outside the gene matches. CDR3 bases: TGTGCCATCAGCGGGGACAGGGACGGACTAGCGGGAATTTTCGGGGAGCTGTTTTTT. It codes for CAISGDRDGLAGIFGELFF.

This clone came up a few times. The V gene is TRBV6-1, the J gene TRBJ1-5; TRBD1 is a possible D gene (5 bases). The CDR3 contains 15 residues. V shed 6 bases and J shed 0 bases, with 12 bases lying between them. From germline, CDR1 is MNHNS and CDR2 SASEGT. Here the CDR3 reads CASSDLGPSNQPQHF. CDR3 coding DNA: TGTGCCAGCAGCGACCTGGGGCCTAGCAATCAGCCCCAGCATTTT.

This clone was seen more than once but under ten times. CDR3 sequence reads: CAISESVRESESLHF. The CDR3 DNA sequence: TGTGCCATCAGTGAGTCGGTTAGGGAGAGTGAAAGCCTCCACTTT. The V gene is TRBV10-3, the J gene TRBJ1-6; D unclear. The germline V gene encodes CDR1 ENHRY and CDR2 SYGVKD. The V end lost 0 bases, the J end lost 15 bases, and 18 bases lay between the germline ends. This CDR3 is 15 amino acids long.

This rearrangement joins TRBV7-9 to TRBJ1-1; tentatively, D is TRBD1 (6 bases). The length of the CDR3 is 13 residues. In germline, CDR1 is SEHNR, CDR2 FQNEAQ (reference sequence). V was clipped by 2 bases and J by 4 bases, with 8 bases between them. The CDR3 region is CASSLKGVTEAFF. The DNA of the CDR3 is TGTGCCAGCAGCTTAAAGGGGGTCACTGAAGCTTTCTTT.

V usage is TRBV19 and J usage is TRBJ1-5; tentative D call: TRBD1 (6 bases). CDR1 and CDR2 (germline): LNHDA, SQIVND (reference sequence). This CDR3 is 14 amino acids long. The ends were cut back, 5 bases at V and 1 base at J, with 9 bases in the middle. This chain's CDR3 is CASSLGQSNQPQHF. The CDR3 DNA is TGTGCCAGTAGTCTAGGACAGAGCAATCAGCCCCAGCATTTT.

The sample holds a few counts of this clone. J is TRBJ1-5 and V is TRBV19, with D tentatively TRBD1 (6 bases). The CDR3 has 14 residues. V gave up 4 bases and J gave up 7 bases, with 14 bases separating them. Germline V gene lookup returns CDR1 LNHDA and CDR2 SQIVND (reference sequence). CDR3 in amino acids: CASSKKGVLQPQHF. The CDR3 region has the DNA TGTGCCAGTAGTAAAAAGGGGGTACTGCAGCCCCAGCATTTT.

This clone was picked up one time. The rearrangement links TRBV2 to TRBJ1-5; 7 bases line up with TRBD1. CDR3 length equals 16 residues. J lost 1 base, V lost 6 bases, and 9 bases had no gene match. CDR1 is SNHLY, CDR2 FYNNEI, per germline. The CDR3: CASSLTGLGSNQPQHF. DNA of the CDR3: TGTGCCAGCAGCTTGACAGGGTTGGGGAGCAATCAGCCCCAGCATTTT.

This clone has a handful of counts. This chain links TRBV7-9 with TRBJ1-1; no reliable D call. V was trimmed by 5 bases and J by 6 bases, leaving 19 bases between them. The CDR3 is 15 residues long. Germline-derived CDR1 and CDR2 are SEHNR and FQNEAQ (reference sequence). CDR3 sequence: CASSPITPRAAEAFF. The CDR3, as DNA: TGTGCCAGCAGCCCCATAACCCCCCGAGCCGCTGAAGCTTTCTTT. Based on the CDR3 plus reference TRBV7-9 and TRBJ1-1, the full variable domain is DTGVSQNPRHKITKRGQNVTFRCDPISEHNRLYWYRQTLGQGPEFLTYFQNEAQLEKSRLLSDRFSAERPKGSFSTLEIQRTEQGDSAMYLCASSPITPRAAEAFFGQGTRLTVV.

This clone was recorded a few times. This rearrangement joins TRBV10-3 to TRBJ2-2; a possible D gene is TRBD1 (6 bases). CDR3 length: 14 amino acids. V lost 3 bases and J lost 5, with 10 bases in between. Germline CDR1 reads ENHRY; CDR2 reads SYGVKD. In nucleotides, the CDR3 is TGTGCCATCAGTGACCGTCAGGGGACCGGGGAGCTGTTTTTT. Translation: CAISDRQGTGELFF.

The chain joins TRBV5-6 to TRBJ2-1; the match to TRBD2 covers 8 bases. The CDR3 covers 15 residues. Per the germline V gene, CDR1 is SGHDT and CDR2 is YYEEEE. V was clipped by 4 bases and J by 6 bases; unmatched bases: 9. This CDR3 reads CASSPGLESINEQFF. The DNA for the CDR3 is TGTGCCAGCAGCCCGGGACTAGAAAGTATCAATGAGCAGTTCTTC.

A few counts support this clone. Other DNA sequences from this sample encode an identical CDR3 as well. This rearrangement joins TRBV7-9 to TRBJ2-2; 9 nucleotides match TRBD1. The CDR3 sequence is 15 residues long. V lost 6 bases and J lost 5; bases outside the gene matches: 7. Germline V gene sequence: CDR1 SEHNR, CDR2 FQNEAQ (reference sequence). Written as DNA, the CDR3 is TGTGCCAGCAGTCCGGAGACAGGGGGAACCGGGGAGCTGTTTTTT. Residues: CASSPETGGTGELFF.

CDR3 loop: CASSPHTLTDSGNTIYF. The CDR3 DNA is TGTGCCAGCAGCCCTCATACGTTGACAGACTCTGGAAACACCATATATTTT. The chain recombines TRBV7-8 with TRBJ1-3, with D possibly TRBD1 on 5 matching bases. There are 17 residues in the CDR3. The germline V and J ends were trimmed by 5 bases and 0 bases, with 17 bases remaining between them. CDR1 is SGHVS, CDR2 FQNEAQ, per germline.

The rearrangement links TRBV27 to TRBJ1-6, with D possibly matching TRBD1 (5 bases). Per the germline V gene, CDR1 is MNHEY and CDR2 is SMNVEV (reference sequence). There are 16 residues in the CDR3. V shed 5 bases and J shed 7 bases, with 18 bases lying between them. Written as DNA, the CDR3 is TGTGCCAGCAGTCCATCCGCCGCGGACACAAATTCACCCCTCCACTTT. Amino acids: CASSPSAADTNSPLHF.

The chain employs TRBV27 and TRBJ1-4; D perhaps matches TRBD1 (5 bases). V lost 2 bases and J 7 bases, leaving 14 bases between the germline ends. Germline loops: CDR1 MNHEY, CDR2 SMNVEV (reference sequence). CDR3 length: 15 amino acids. The CDR3 sequence: CASSLRGPTGEKLFF. The CDR3, as DNA: TGTGCCAGCAGTTTAAGGGGTCCCACGGGTGAAAAACTGTTTTTT.

This sequence joins TRBV29-1 and TRBJ2-5, with TRBD2 identical over 10 bases. Trimming removed 4 bases from V and 5 bases from J; junction bases left unmatched: 7. Germline CDR1 is SQVTM and CDR2 is ANQGSEA. The CDR3 has 14 amino acids. The DNA of the CDR3 is TGCAGCGTTGCCCTAGCGGGAGCGGTGGAGACCCAGTACTTC. Its translation is CSVALAGAVETQYF.